Below, one TCR beta chain is given with its context. The sample is drawn from a study of blood T cell repertoires in COVID-19. Here immunoSEQ multiplex PCR was the method, and the copy in TCRdb shows in-frame clones only, minus some. The data contain approximately 360,000 clones, 80% to 90% of them singletons. This CDR3 has 17 residues. V lost 5 bases, J lost 3 bases, and 8 bases stayed unmatched. The V gene's germline CDR1 is LNHDA and CDR2 SQIVND (reference sequence). The rearrangement joins TRBV19 to TRBJ2-7, with TRBD2 matching over 15 bases. The receptor comes from a man aged 35-49 years in a cohort exposed to, infected with or recovered from COVID-19 (not recorded which). Sequenced material: PBMCs or T cells enriched from blood (not recorded which). The CDR3 nucleotides are TGTGCCAGTAGTCGGGGACTAGCGGGAGGACCCCTCTACGAGCAGTACTTC. Amino acids: CASSRGLAGGPLYEQYF.